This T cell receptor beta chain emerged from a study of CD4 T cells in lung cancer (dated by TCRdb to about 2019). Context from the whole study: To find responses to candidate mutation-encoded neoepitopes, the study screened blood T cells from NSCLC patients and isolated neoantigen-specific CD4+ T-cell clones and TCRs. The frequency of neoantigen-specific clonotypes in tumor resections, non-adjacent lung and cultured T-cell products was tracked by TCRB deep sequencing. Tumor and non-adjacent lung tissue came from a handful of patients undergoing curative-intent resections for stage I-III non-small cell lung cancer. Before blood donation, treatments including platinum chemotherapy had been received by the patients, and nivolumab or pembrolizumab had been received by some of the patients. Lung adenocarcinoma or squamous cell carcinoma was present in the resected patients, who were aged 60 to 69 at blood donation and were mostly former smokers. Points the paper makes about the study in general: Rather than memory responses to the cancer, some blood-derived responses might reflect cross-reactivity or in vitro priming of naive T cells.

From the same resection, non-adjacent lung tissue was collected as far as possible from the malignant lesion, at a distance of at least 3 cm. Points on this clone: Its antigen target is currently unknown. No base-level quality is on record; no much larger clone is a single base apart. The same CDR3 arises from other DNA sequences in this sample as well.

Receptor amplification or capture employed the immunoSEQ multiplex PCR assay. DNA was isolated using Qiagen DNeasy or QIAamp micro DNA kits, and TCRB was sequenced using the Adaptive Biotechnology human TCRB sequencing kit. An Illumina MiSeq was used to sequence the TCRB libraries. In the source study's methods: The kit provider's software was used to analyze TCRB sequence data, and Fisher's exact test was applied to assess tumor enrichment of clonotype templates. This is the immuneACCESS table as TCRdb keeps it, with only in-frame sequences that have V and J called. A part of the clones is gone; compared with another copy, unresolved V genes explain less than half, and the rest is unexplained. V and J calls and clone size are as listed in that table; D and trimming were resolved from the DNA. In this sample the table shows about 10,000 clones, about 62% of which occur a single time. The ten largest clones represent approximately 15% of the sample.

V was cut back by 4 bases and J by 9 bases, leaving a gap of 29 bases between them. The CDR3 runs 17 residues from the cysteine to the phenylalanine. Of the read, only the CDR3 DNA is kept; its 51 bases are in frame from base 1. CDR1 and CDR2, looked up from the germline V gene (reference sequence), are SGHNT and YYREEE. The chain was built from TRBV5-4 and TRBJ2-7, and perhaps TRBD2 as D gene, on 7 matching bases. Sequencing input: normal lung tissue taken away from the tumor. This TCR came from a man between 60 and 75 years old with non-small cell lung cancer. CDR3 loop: CASSPKVGGGGLEVQYF. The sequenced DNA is TGTGCCAGCAGCCCCAAGGTGGGGGGCGGGGGCTTGGAGGTGCAGTACTTC.